Below are 18 T cell receptor beta chains sequenced from a single sample in a study of cytomegalovirus exposure and HLA in healthy donors. 13 Jbeta primers and 60 Vbeta primers were used for the PCR. Repertoires were generated with immunoSEQ multiplex PCR, while TCRdb's copy carries only in-frame clones and drops some. The table shows about 130,000 clones, with about 81% occurring only once. Sequences were obtained from PBMCs. The source of these receptors is a woman aged 25 to 45 in good health and CMV-seronegative.

The genes are TRBV7-9 and TRBJ2-7; 7 bases match TRBD1. CDR3 length: 13 amino acids. V was clipped by 4 bases and J by 3 bases; unmatched bases: 3. Germline CDR1 reads SEHNR; CDR2 reads FQNEAQ (reference sequence). CDR3 bases: TGTGCCAGCAGCTCGGGACAGCGCTACGAGCAGTACTTC. Translated, it gives CASSSGQRYEQYF.

The gene calls are TRBV5-1 and TRBJ2-3; 11 bases map to TRBD2. V lost 6 bases, J lost 3 bases, and 9 bases stayed unmatched. Germline-derived CDR1 and CDR2 are SGHRS and YFSETQ. The CDR3 sequence is 16 residues long. The CDR3 spells CASMTSGESRTDTQYF. The CDR3 bases are TGCGCCAGCATGACTAGCGGGGAGTCGAGAACAGATACGCAGTATTTT.

The chain is built from TRBV29-1 and TRBJ2-1; perhaps TRBD1 as D (5 bases). With 7 bases removed from V and 4 bases from J, the gap between germline ends came to 20 bases. This CDR3 is 15 amino acids long. Germline loops: CDR1 SQVTM, CDR2 ANQGSEA. CDR3 amino acids: CSAVGVLRAYNEQFF. The CDR3 DNA sequence: TGCAGCGCCGTAGGGGTCTTAAGGGCTTACAATGAGCAGTTCTTC.

V usage is TRBV7-9 and J usage is TRBJ2-5; D possibly corresponds to TRBD2 (5 bases). The V and J ends lost 5 bases and 5 bases respectively, with 18 bases between them. Germline values: CDR1 SEHNR, CDR2 FQNEAQ (reference sequence). This CDR3 spans 15 amino acids. CDR3 nucleotides: TGTGCCAGCAGCCCCTCCCCCACTAGAAGTGAGACCCAGTACTTC. Translation: CASSPSPTRSETQYF.

This clone was recorded a few times. The chain couples TRBV18 to TRBJ2-7, with D unresolved. Trimming removed 5 bases from V and 2 bases from J, with 7 bases in between. The CDR3 sequence is 12 residues long. Germline V lookup: CDR1 KGHSH, CDR2 LQKENI. The CDR3 spells CASSSETYEQYF. CDR3 sequence (DNA): TGTGCCAGCTCATCGGAGACCTACGAGCAGTACTTC.

The chain has TRBV7-2 and TRBJ1-2, with D possibly TRBD1 on 6 matching bases. The germline gives CDR1 SGHTA, CDR2 FQGNSA. With 5 bases removed from V and 8 bases from J, the gap between germline ends came to 24 bases. The CDR3 extends over 16 amino acids. CDR3: CASSTHGAGARLGYTF. Here the CDR3 DNA reads TGTGCCAGCAGCACCCATGGGGCGGGGGCGCGGTTAGGCTACACCTTC.

The chain carries TRBV29-1 and TRBJ2-7; D call uncertain. Germline V gene data show CDR1 as SQVTM and CDR2 as ANQGSEA. This CDR3 has 12 amino acids. With 0 bases removed from V and 2 bases from J, the gap between germline ends came to 5 bases. The DNA for the CDR3 is TGCAGCGTTGAAGACCCCACCTACGAGCAGTACTTC. Encoded protein: CSVEDPTYEQYF.

This clone was seen only once. This chain links TRBV29-1 with TRBJ2-7; 7 bases map to TRBD1. The CDR3 consists of 12 residues. Germline V CDR1 and CDR2: SQVTM, ANQGSEA. With V trimmed by 7 bases and J by 5 bases, 8 bases remained unmatched. This chain's CDR3 is CSATRGFDEQYF. The CDR3 DNA follows: TGCAGCGCAACCAGGGGGTTCGACGAGCAGTACTTC.

This chain links TRBV9 with TRBJ2-3, with 14 bases that match TRBD2. The CDR3 is 16 amino acids. J lost 4 bases, V lost 3 bases, and 4 bases had no gene match. Germline V gene sequence: CDR1 SGDLS, CDR2 YYNGEE. This CDR3 reads CASSGRTSGRSDTQYF. DNA for the CDR3: TGTGCCAGCAGCGGCCGGACTAGCGGGAGGTCAGATACGCAGTATTTT.

The rearrangement joins TRBV25-1 to TRBJ2-3, with a possible D match to TRBD1 (5 bases). Germline-derived CDR1 and CDR2 are MGHDK and SYGVNS. The CDR3 has 14 amino acids. The V end was cut by 9 bases, the J end by 2 bases, with 15 bases between. The CDR3 reads CASPTTGDTDTQYF. As DNA, the CDR3 is TGTGCCAGTCCCACTACAGGAGACACAGATACGCAGTATTTT.

V usage is TRBV18 and J usage is TRBJ1-3, with 10 bases lining up with TRBD1. Germline V gives CDR1 KGHSH, CDR2 LQKENI. The CDR3 loop spans 15 amino acids. Unmatched junction bases numbered 4, after V lost 5 bases and J lost 3 bases. This CDR3 is CASSSDRGLGNTIYF. As DNA, the CDR3 is TGTGCCAGCTCATCCGACAGGGGGCTTGGAAACACCATATATTTT.

V and J are TRBV5-6 and TRBJ1-6; tentative D call: TRBD1 (5 bases). V lost 0 bases, J lost 9 bases, and 10 bases lay in between. The CDR3 has 14 amino acids. The germline V gene has CDR1 SGHDT and CDR2 YYEEEE. The CDR3 sequence: CASSLGQGGSPLHF. As DNA, the CDR3 is TGTGCCAGCAGCTTGGGGCAGGGTGGTTCACCCCTCCACTTT.

For this clone: Other DNA sequences in the sample encode the same CDR3. The chain joins TRBV18 to TRBJ1-5, with 9 bases lining up with TRBD1. Trimming cost V 6 bases and J 4 bases; bases outside gene matches: 4. CDR1 and CDR2 from the germline V gene are KGHSH and LQKENI. This CDR3 region has 14 residues. DNA of the CDR3: TGTGCCAGCTCGCCCGGGACAGGGAATCAGCCCCAGCATTTT. Translation: CASSPGTGNQPQHF.

This clone was recorded a few times. This chain joins TRBV9 and TRBJ2-3, with 10 bases aligning to TRBD2. Germline V gene data show CDR1 as SGDLS and CDR2 as YYNGEE. V shed 0 bases and J 2 bases; nucleotides not matched to a gene: 12. This CDR3 has 19 residues. CDR3 DNA: TGTGCCAGCAGCGTAGCTCCCCAGCGGGGGGGCCCCGACACAGATACGCAGTATTTT. It is translated as CASSVAPQRGGPDTDTQYF.

The V gene is TRBV18, the J gene TRBJ1-1, with 7 positions matching TRBD1. V was clipped by 3 bases and J by 1 base; unmatched bases: 5. Germline lookup yields CDR1 KGHSH and CDR2 LQKENI. This CDR3 is built from 15 residues. The DNA of the CDR3 is TGTGCCAGCTCACCGCGACAGGGTGGGAACACTGAAGCTTTCTTT. Its translation: CASSPRQGGNTEAFF.

A few counts support this clone. The gene calls are TRBV15 and TRBJ2-3; 10 nucleotides match TRBD1. Germline CDR1 reads LNHNV; CDR2 reads YYDKDF (reference sequence). V lost 5 bases to trimming and J lost 6 bases; unmatched junction nucleotides: 8. CDR3 length: 15 amino acids. This CDR3 reads CATSYGTGDSDTQYF. Written as DNA, the CDR3 is TGTGCCACCAGCTACGGGACAGGGGATTCGGATACGCAGTATTTT.

The chain recombines TRBV28 with TRBJ2-1; TRBD2 aligns across 8 bases. This CDR3 is 12 amino acids long. V lost 4 bases, J lost 10 bases, and 3 bases stayed unmatched. Germline CDR1 MDHEN, CDR2 SYDVKM. The DNA of the CDR3 is TGTGCCAGCAGTTCCGGGGGGGCGGAGCAGTTCTTC. This translates into CASSSGGAEQFF. The whole variable domain, filled in from reference TRBV28 and TRBJ2-1, reads DVKVTQSSRYLVKRTGEKVFLECVQDMDHENMFWYRQDPGLGLRLIYFSYDVKMKEKGDIPEGYSVSREKKERFSLILESASTNQTSMYLCASSSGGAEQFFGPGTRLTVL.

The chain uses TRBV7-2 and TRBJ2-2; 7 bases are a match to TRBD1. The length of the CDR3 is 14 residues. J lost 4 bases, V lost 5 bases, and 4 bases had no gene match. The germline V gene has CDR1 SGHTA and CDR2 FQGNSA. CDR3 nucleotide sequence: TGTGCCAGCAGCGTTGACAGGGCCACCGGGGAGCTGTTTTTT. Its translation is CASSVDRATGELFF.